The rows below give T cell receptor beta chains drawn from one sample of a study of OX40 agonist ivuxolimab in advanced cancers. Clones were sequenced by immunoSEQ multiplex PCR, and TCRdb holds only the in-frame ones, with some missing. This sample yields some 70,000 clones, of which roughly 90% are seen a single time; over 0.75% belongs to the top ten. The sequenced sample was CD4+ or CD8+ T cells sorted from blood, obtained in a trial of the OX40 agonist ivuxolimab. These receptors all come from an adult with an advanced solid tumor such as melanoma, head and neck, liver or kidney cancer. CDR3s leave out the opening cysteine and the closing phenylalanine or tryptophan.

>TRBV19
ASSMIGRESYEQY
>TRBV10-1
ASSDTQGNNEQF
>TRBV19
ASTTPGQRRNEQF
>TRBV30
AWSVNLAGSYEQY
>TRBV30
AWSPTGEGYT
>TRBV28
ASSGESSYNSPLH
>TRBV28
ASGGPGLETQY
>TRBV11-2
ASSTNQETQY
>TRBV4-2
ASSQGSGGLTGELF
>TRBV2
ASLLEGTQNTEAF
>TRBV6-5
ASSLSSGSTDTQY
>TRBV27
ASSLSRLVASFAGELF
>TRBV27
ASSSQGQGSTDTQY
>TRBV2
ASRGTGDSNQPQH
>TRBV7-2
ASSSPQDGRYQETQY
>TRBV6-5
ASRPQGAGNQPQH
>TRBV11-3
ASSEGAAYEQY
>TRBV28
ASKLTGGSEQF
>TRBV4-3
ASSQEVGGAVSSYNEQF
>TRBV29-1
SVEQVSNEQY
>TRBV29-1
SVETPSGETQY
>TRBV7-2
ASRMGGLVSGNTIY
>TRBV4-2
ASSQDSFQATNEKLF
>TRBV7-2
ASSLSGGTGELF
>TRBV5-1
ASSEVAGAADNEQF
>TRBV7-2
ASSLAQPQH
>TRBV5-1
ASSPSFTRHKNTGELF
>TRBV7-9
ASSFEGGELF
>TRBV28
ASSLLGGGPYNEQF
>TRBV6-6
ASSYARSYEQY
>TRBV5-1
ASSSGQGLREQY
>TRBV6-1
ASSREGDTEAF
>TRBV27
ASSLRGQGVRSEKLF
>TRBV2
ASLPDIGNQPQH
>TRBV6-5
ASSTWTSVAYEQY
>TRBV2
ASSTRDRGGQPQH
>TRBV27
ASRDSGGPYNEQF